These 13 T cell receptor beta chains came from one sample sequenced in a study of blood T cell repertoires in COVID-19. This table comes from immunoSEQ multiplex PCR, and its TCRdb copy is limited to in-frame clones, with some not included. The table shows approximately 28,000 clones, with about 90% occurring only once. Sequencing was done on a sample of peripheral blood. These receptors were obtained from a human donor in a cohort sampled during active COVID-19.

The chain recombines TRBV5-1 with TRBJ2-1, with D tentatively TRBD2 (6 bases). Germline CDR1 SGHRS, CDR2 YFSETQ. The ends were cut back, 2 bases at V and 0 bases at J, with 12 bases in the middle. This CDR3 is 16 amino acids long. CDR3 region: CASSFSAGSSYNEQFF. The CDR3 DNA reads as TGCGCCAGCAGCTTTTCGGCGGGGAGCTCCTACAATGAGCAGTTCTTC.

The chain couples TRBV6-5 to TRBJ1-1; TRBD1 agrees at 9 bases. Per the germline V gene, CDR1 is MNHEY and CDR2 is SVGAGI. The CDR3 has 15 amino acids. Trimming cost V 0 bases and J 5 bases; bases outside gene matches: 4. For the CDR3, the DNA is TGTGCCAGCAGTTACTCGGGACAGGGAGGTACTGAAGCTTTCTTT. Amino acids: CASSYSGQGGTEAFF.

The CDR3 reads CASSQEGRWGTGELFF. The CDR3 DNA sequence: TGTGCCAGCAGCCAAGAGGGGCGCTGGGGCACCGGGGAGCTGTTTTTT. The rearrangement uses TRBV3-1 (or the pseudogene TRBV3-2) and TRBJ2-2; TRBD1 might be the D (5 bases). Per the germline V gene, CDR1 is LGHDT and CDR2 is YNNKEL (reference sequence). There are 16 residues in the CDR3. The V end was cut by 0 bases, the J end by 4 bases, with 12 bases between.

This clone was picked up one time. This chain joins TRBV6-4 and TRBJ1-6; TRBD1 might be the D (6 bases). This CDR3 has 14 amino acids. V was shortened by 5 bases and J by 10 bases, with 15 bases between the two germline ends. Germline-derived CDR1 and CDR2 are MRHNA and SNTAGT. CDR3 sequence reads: CASSPGGHRSPLHF. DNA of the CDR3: TGTGCCAGCAGTCCGGGGGGGCATAGGTCACCCCTCCACTTT.

The DNA for the CDR3 is TGTGCCAGCAGCATCCCAGGTCCTCAGCCCCAGCATTTT. This codes for CASSIPGPQPQHF. The chain recombines TRBV11-2 with TRBJ1-5; D is ambiguous. Germline CDR1 and CDR2: SGHAT and FQNNGV. The CDR3 is 13 residues long. Between the trimmed V and J ends, which lost 5 bases and 6 bases, there was a span of 11 bases.

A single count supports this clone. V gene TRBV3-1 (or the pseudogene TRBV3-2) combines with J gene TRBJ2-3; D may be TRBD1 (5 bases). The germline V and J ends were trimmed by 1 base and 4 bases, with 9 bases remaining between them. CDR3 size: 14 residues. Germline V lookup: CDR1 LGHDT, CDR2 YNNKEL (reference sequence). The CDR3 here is CASSQASGSDTQYF. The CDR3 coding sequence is TGTGCCAGCAGCCAAGCGTCAGGGTCAGATACGCAGTATTTT.

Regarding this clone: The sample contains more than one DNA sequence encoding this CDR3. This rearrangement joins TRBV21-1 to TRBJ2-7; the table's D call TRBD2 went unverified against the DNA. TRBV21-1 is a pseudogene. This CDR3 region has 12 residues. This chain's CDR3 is CATRWGAYEQYF. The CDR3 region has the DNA TGTGCCACCAGGTGGGGAGCCTACGAGCAGTACTTC.

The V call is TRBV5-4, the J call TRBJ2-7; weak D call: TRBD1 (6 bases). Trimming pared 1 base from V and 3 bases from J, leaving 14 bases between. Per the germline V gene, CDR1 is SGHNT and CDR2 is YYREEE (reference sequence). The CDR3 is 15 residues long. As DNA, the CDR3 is TGTGCCAGCAGCTTGTGGCCAGGGGTAATCTACGAGCAGTACTTC. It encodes CASSLWPGVIYEQYF.

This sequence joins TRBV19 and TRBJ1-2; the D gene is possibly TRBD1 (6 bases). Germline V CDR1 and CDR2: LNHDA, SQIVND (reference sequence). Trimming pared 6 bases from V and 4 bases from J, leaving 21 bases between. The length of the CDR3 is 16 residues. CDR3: CASRGAGAPNGYGYTF. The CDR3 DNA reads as TGTGCCAGTAGGGGTGCGGGGGCTCCAAATGGCTATGGCTACACCTTC.

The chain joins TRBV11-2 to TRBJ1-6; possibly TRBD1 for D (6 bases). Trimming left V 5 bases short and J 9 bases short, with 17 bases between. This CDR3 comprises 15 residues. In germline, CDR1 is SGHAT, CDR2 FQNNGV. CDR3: CASSADSLVGSPLHF. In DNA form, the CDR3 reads TGTGCCAGCAGCGCGGACAGTTTGGTTGGTTCACCCCTCCACTTT. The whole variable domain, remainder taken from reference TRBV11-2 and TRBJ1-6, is EAGVAQSPRYKIIEKRQSVAFWCNPISGHATLYWYQQILGQGPKLLIQFQNNGVVDDSQLPKDRFSAERLKGVDSTLKIQPAKLEDSAVYLCASSADSLVGSPLHFGNGTRLTVT.

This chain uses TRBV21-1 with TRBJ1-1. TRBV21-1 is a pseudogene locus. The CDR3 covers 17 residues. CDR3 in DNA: TGTGCCAGCAGCAAAGGGGCGGGGCATCTTATGAACACTGAAGCTTTCTTT. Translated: CASSKGAGHLMNTEAFF.

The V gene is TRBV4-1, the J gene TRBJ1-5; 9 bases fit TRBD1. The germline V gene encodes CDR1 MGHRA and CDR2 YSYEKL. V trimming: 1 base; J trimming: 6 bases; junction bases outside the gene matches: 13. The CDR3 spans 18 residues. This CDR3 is CASSQGRAGGTGFQPQHF. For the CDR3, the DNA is TGCGCCAGCAGCCAAGGTCGGGCAGGCGGGACAGGGTTTCAGCCCCAGCATTTT.

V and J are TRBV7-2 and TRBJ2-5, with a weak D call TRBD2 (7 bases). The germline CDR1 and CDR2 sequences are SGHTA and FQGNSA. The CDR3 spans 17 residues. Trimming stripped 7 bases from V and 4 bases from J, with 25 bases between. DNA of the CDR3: TGTGCCAGCATGGGGGGGGCGGGTACGCCTTCAGGAGAGACCCAGTACTTC. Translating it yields CASMGGAGTPSGETQYF.